Included here is one T cell receptor (beta chain) sequence, with context. The antigen remains undetermined. The data were produced by immunoSEQ multiplex PCR, yet TCRdb's version contains in-frame clones alone and is incomplete. This table holds 25,000 or so clones, 88% found once. Time point denoted: cycle 4 day 1 (C4D1), after 6 weeks of nivolumab. Each patient experienced a relapse that followed autologous stem cell transplantation, and brentuximab vedotin exposure varied. Best responses fell into complete response, partial response or progressive disease. The data stem from a study of PD-1 blockade in classical Hodgkin lymphoma. In the study overall: Patients were dosed intravenously with nivolumab at 3 mg/kg every 2 weeks. Study-level results: The baseline diversity of complete responders showed similarity to that of newly diagnosed patients. Excluded were patients who started nivolumab under 1 year after ASCT, a group that had lower diversity.

Germline V CDR1 and CDR2: LNHDA, SQIVND (reference sequence). V lost 6 bases and J 10 bases, leaving 13 bases between the germline ends. The CDR3 has 12 residues. The sequence was collected from a human donor with classical Hodgkin lymphoma. Material: peripheral blood mononuclear cells (PBMCs), obtained before the fourth cycle of nivolumab. J is TRBJ2-1 and V is TRBV19; the D is unclear. CDR3 coding DNA: TGTGCCAGTAGGTCACCGCGCGGCGAGCAGTTCTTC. It encodes CASRSPRGEQFF. Full variable domain (outside the CDR3, taken from reference TRBV19 and TRBJ2-1): DGGITQSPKYLFRKEGQNVTLSCEQNLNHDAMYWYRQDPGQGLRLIYYSQIVNDFQKGDIAEGYSVSREKKESFPLTVTSAQKNPTAFYLCASRSPRGEQFFGPGTRLTVL.